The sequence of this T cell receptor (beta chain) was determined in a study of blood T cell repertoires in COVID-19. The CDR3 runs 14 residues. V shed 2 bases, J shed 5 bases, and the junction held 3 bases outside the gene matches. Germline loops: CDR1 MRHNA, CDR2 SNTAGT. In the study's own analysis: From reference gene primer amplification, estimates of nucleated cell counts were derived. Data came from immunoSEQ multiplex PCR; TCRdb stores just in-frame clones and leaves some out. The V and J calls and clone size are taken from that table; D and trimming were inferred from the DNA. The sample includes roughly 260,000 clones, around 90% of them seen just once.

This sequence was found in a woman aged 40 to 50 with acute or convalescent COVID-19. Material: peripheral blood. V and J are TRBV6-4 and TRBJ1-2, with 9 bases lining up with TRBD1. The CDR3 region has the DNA TGTGCCAGCAGTGACCCGGACAGGGGATATGGCTACACCTTC. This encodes CASSDPDRGYGYTF.